This note documents a single T cell receptor (beta chain) sequence. These data come from a study of cytomegalovirus exposure and HLA in healthy donors. PCR used 60 Vbeta primers and 13 Jbeta primers. Per the authors' pipeline: The authors later counted 70 million to 80 million unique TCR beta chains, 9.5 million to 13 million of them shared. The repertoire was sequenced with immunoSEQ multiplex PCR; TCRdb's copy has only in-frame clones and lacks some. V and J calls and clone size are given by that table; D and trimming were obtained from the DNA. The profile shows under 150,000 clones, around 84% of them singletons. CDR1 is SQVTM and CDR2 is ANQGSEA in the germline V gene. The length of the CDR3 is 12 residues.

Sample: PBMCs. The clonotype originates from a man aged 50-59 years in good health and CMV-seronegative. The V gene is TRBV29-1, the J gene TRBJ2-7; D might be TRBD2 (6 bases). CDR3 amino acids: CSAGSRSYEQYF. CDR3 DNA sequence: TGCAGTGCGGGGAGCCGCTCCTACGAGCAGTACTTC.